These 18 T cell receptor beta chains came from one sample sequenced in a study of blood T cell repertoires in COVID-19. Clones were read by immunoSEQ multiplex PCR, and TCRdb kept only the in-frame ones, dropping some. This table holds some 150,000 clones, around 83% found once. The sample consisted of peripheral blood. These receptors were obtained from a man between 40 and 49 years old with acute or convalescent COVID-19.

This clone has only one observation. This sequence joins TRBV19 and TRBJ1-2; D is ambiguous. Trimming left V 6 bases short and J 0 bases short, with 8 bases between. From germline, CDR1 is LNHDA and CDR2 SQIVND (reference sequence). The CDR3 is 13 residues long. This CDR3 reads CASSGSSNYGYTF. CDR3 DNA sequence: TGTGCCAGTAGCGGGAGTTCTAACTATGGCTACACCTTC.

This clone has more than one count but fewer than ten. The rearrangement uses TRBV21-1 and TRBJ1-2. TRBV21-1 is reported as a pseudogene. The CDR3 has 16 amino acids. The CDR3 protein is CASSKVVGGDFYGYTF. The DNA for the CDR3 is TGTGCCAGCAGCAAAGTGGTGGGAGGGGATTTCTATGGCTACACCTTC.

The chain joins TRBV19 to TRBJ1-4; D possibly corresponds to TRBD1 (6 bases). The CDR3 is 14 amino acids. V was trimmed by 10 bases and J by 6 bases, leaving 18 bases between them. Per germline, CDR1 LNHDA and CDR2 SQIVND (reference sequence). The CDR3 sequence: CAKPQPGADEKLFF. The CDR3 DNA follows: TGTGCCAAACCACAACCAGGGGCGGATGAAAAACTGTTTTTT.

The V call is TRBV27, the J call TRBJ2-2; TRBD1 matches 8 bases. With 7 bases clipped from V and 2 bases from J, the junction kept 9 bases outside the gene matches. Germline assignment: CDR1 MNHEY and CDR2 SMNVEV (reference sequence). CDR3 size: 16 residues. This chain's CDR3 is CASTPRGQDNTGELFF. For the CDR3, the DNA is TGTGCCAGCACCCCCCGGGGACAGGACAACACCGGGGAGCTGTTTTTT.

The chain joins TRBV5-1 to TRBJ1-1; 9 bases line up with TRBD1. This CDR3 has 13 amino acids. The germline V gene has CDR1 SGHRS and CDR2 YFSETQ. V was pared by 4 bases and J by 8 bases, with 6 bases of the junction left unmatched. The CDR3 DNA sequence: TGCGCCAGCAGCGTAACCGGGACAGGGGAAGCTTTCTTT. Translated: CASSVTGTGEAFF.

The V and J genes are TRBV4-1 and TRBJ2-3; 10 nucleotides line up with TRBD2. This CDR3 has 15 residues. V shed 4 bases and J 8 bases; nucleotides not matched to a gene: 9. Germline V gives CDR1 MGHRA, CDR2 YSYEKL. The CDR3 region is CASSLREAGGLTQYF. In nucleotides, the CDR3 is TGCGCCAGCAGCCTCCGGGAAGCGGGGGGGCTTACGCAGTATTTT.

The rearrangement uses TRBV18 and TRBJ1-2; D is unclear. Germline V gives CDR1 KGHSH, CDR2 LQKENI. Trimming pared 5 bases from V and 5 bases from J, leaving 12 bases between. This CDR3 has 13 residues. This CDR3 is CASSSELFYGYTF. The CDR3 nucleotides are TGTGCCAGCTCATCGGAGCTATTTTATGGCTACACCTTC.

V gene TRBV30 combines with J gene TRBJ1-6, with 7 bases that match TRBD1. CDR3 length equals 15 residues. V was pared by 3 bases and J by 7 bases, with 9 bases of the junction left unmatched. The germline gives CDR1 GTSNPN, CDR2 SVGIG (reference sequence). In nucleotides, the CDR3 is TGTGCCTGGAGGGGTAGGGGGCTGCGGAATTCACCCCTCCACTTT. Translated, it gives CAWRGRGLRNSPLHF.

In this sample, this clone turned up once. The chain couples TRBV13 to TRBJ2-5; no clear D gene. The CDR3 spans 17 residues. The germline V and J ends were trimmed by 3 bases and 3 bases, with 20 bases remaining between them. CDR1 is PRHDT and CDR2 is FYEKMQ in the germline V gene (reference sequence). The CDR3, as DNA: TGTGCCAGCAGCTTCTATAATAAGCGCGGCGAAAAAGAGACCCAGTACTTC. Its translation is CASSFYNKRGEKETQYF.

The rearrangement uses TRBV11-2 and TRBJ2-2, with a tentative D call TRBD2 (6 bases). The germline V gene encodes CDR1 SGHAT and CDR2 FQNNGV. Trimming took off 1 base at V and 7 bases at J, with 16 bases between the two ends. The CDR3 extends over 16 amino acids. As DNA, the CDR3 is TGTGCCAGCAGCTTAGGAGGACTAAAAGGGCACGGGGAGCTGTTTTTT. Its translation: CASSLGGLKGHGELFF.

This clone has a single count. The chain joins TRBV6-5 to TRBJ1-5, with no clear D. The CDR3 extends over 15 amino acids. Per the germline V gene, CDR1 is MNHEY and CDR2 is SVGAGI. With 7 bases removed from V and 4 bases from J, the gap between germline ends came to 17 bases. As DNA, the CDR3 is TGTGCCAGCAATCTGGAGGGAGGTAGGAATCAGCCCCAGCATTTT. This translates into CASNLEGGRNQPQHF.

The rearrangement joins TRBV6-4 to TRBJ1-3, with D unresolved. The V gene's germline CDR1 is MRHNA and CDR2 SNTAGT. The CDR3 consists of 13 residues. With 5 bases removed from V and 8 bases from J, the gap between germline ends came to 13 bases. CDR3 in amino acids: CASSRDRGDTIYF. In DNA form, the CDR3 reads TGTGCCAGCAGTCGGGATCGAGGTGACACCATATATTTT.

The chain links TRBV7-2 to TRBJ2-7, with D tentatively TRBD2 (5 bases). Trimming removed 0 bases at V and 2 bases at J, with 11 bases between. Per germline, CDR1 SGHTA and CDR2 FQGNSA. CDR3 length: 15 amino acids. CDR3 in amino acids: CASSLAGWGAYEQYF. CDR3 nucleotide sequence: TGTGCCAGCAGCTTAGCAGGGTGGGGAGCCTACGAGCAGTACTTC.

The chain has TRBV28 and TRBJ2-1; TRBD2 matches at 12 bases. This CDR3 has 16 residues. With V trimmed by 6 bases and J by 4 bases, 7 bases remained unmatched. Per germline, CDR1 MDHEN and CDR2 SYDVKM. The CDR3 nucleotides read TGTGCCAGCAGCCGTTTACTAGCGGGGGGATACAATGAGCAGTTCTTC. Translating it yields CASSRLLAGGYNEQFF.

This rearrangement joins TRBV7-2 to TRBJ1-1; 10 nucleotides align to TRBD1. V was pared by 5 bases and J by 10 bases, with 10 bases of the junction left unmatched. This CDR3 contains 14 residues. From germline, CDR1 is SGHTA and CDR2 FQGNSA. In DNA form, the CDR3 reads TGTGCCAGCAGCATCTCCGGGACAGGGGCTGGAGCTTTCTTT. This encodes CASSISGTGAGAFF.

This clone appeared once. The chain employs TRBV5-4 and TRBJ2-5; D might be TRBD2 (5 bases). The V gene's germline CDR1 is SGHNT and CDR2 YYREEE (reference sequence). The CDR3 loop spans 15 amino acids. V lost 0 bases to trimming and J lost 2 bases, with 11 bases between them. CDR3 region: CASSLGGIVQETQYF. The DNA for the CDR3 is TGTGCCAGCAGCTTGGGAGGGATAGTTCAAGAGACCCAGTACTTC. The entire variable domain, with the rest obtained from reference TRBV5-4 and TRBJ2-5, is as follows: ETGVTQSPTHLIKTRGQQVTLRCSSQSGHNTVSWYQQALGQGPQFIFQYYREEENGRGNFPPRFSGLQFPNYSSELNVNALELDDSALYLCASSLGGIVQETQYFGPGTRLLVL.

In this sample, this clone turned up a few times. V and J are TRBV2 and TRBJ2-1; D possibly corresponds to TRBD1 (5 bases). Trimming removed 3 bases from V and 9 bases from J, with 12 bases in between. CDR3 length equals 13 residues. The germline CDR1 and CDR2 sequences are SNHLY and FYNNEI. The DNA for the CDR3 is TGTGCCAGCAGTGACAGGGTGGATGGTGAGCAGTTCTTC. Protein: CASSDRVDGEQFF.

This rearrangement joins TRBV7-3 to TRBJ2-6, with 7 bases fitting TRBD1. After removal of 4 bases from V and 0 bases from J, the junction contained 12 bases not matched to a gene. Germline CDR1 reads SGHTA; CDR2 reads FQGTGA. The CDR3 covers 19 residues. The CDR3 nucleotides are TGTGCCAGCAGCTCACTCCTACCGGGACAGTACTCTGGGGCCAACGTCCTGACTTTC. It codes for CASSSLLPGQYSGANVLTF.